Listed below are T cell receptor beta chains from one sample, sequenced in a study of shared clonotypes between healthy human individuals. Sequencing used immunoSEQ multiplex PCR; TCRdb keeps in-frame clones, though not all of them. The sample yields about 2.1 million clones, 90% to 95% seen once. The source material was naive CD8+ T cells from PBMCs. These receptors originate from a man aged 18 to 29 in good health. Some clones in this sample may be carry-over from other donors' samples. CDR3s include the opening cysteine and the closing phenylalanine or tryptophan. The listing skips clone size in some rows; elsewhere it reads once, few, many or a size class.

abundance	v_gene	CDR3aa
-	TRBV27	CASSLLGGATNEKLFF
-	TRBV7-9	CASSLVTGGYFF
-	TRBV5-1	CASSPRRERSYNEQFF
-	TRBV7-8	CASSSWGEEATDTQYF
-	TRBV13	CASSLILAEYNEQFF
once	TRBV6-1	CASSEIGGVYSNQPQHF
-	TRBV5-6	CASSLRLENTEAFF
-	TRBV19	CASSIIQGANNEQFF
-	TRBV6-5	CASSPGREGWNEQFF
few	TRBV12-5	CASGLAGGTGTEAFF
-	TRBV9	CASSSGTSGNTGELFF
-	TRBV14	CASSQGTVSTDTQYF
-	TRBV13	CASSSWPLDADTQYF
-	TRBV7-6	CASSLVPQDEAFF
once	TRBV5-1	CASSLAGISYEQYF
once	TRBV19	CASAPGAEETQYF
-	TRBV11-2	CASSLFRLKGAEAFF
-	TRBV5-1	CASSLETSTDTQYF
once	TRBV30	CAWRGPGLAVYEQYF
-	TRBV7-9	CASSLAPGYEQYF
-	TRBV29-1	CSARGLAGGHSYEQYF
-	TRBV9	CASSVVLGGTDTQYF
few	TRBV27	CASSSLLAGGPDEQYF
-	TRBV19	CASSPGEGLYEQYF
-	TRBV10-3	CAISERLGTSGRRGSGSYEQYF
-	TRBV6-1	CASRERRRDGTDTQYF
-	TRBV11-2	CASSLVTSLRTNEQFF
-	TRBV7-2	CASSSHYEQYF
-	TRBV28	CASSLGTDYEQYF
-	TRBV7-8	CASSWKETQYF
-	TRBV7-9	CASSPTTGNEQFF
-	TRBV4-1	CASSPPGTTSRYNEQFF
-	TRBV5-6	CASSLVSAGYTF
-	TRBV7-9	CASSSGEGGKFF
-	TRBV2	CASSERPRGGIRKTQYF
-	TRBV19	CASSTDYFNEQYF
-	TRBV27	CASSLIRGNEQFF
-	TRBV28	CASSLPGGANVLTF
once	TRBV6-5	CASSSNSRSGNTIYF
-	TRBV9	CASSVDGRLNTEAFF
-	TRBV9	CASSSRTTVIEDTQYF
once	TRBV7-9	CASSFSDLLDYTF
-	TRBV6-5	CASSYRLTGGVEAFF
-	TRBV7-9	CASSFSDLGLEKGRIQYF
-	TRBV9	CASSVGGLSPYEQYF
-	TRBV29-1	CSVVGDGYTF
once	TRBV2	CASSDRRKSSYEQYF
-	TRBV4-3	CASSRLLADQETQYF